This entry features one T cell receptor beta chain sequence. Authors' analysis steps: Nucleated cell counts were estimated from reference gene primer amplification. Generated by immunoSEQ multiplex PCR, the TCRdb table keeps only in-frame clones and is missing some. For V, J and clone size, that table is used; D and trimming come from the DNA. The sample lists 130,000 or so clones; roughly 80% were seen once. The sample originates from a study of blood T cell repertoires in COVID-19. In the study overall: The United States, Italy and Spain supplied acute and convalescent COVID-19 samples. Sample material is recorded as cDNA or gDNA derived from T cells, B-cell-depleted T cells, or PBMCs.

The CDR3 sequence is 12 residues long. V gave up 7 bases and J gave up 8 bases, with 14 bases separating them. CDR1 LGHDT and CDR2 YNNKEL come from the germline V gene (reference sequence). This TCR was recovered from a woman aged 60-75 years with acute or convalescent COVID-19. The chain joins TRBV3-1 (or the pseudogene TRBV3-2) to TRBJ1-2; tentatively, D is TRBD1 (6 bases). Material for sequencing was peripheral blood. The CDR3 loop reads CASTSGELGYTF. For the CDR3, the DNA is TGTGCCAGCACTTCAGGGGAGTTAGGCTACACCTTC.